The clone carrying this T cell receptor (beta chain) was seen a handful of times. The germline gives CDR1 MRHNA, CDR2 SNTAGT. V was cut by 1 base and J by 4 bases, with 13 bases left in between. This CDR3 has 15 amino acids. These data are taken from a study of blood T cell repertoires in COVID-19. Study overall: Specimens from acute and convalescent COVID-19 originated in the United States, Italy and Spain.

In the authors' workflow: Amplification with reference gene primers provided the estimates of nucleated cell counts. The data were produced by immunoSEQ multiplex PCR, yet TCRdb's version contains in-frame clones alone and is incomplete. For V, J and clone size, that table is used; D and trimming come from the DNA. This sample has a few hundred thousand clones, with 84% found just once. The sequence was collected from a woman in her 30s who had recovered from COVID-19. The sequenced material came from peripheral blood. The chain recombines TRBV6-4 with TRBJ1-2; no clear D. As DNA, the CDR3 is TGTGCCAGCAGTGACTGGCCACTGAGGAGCTATGGCTACACCTTC. Translation: CASSDWPLRSYGYTF.